The 30 T cell receptor beta chains listed next were all sequenced from one sample in a study of preoperative IRX-2 immunotherapy in early breast cancer. Treatment specified: preoperative locoregional IRX-2 cytokine immunotherapy. Repertoires were generated with immunoSEQ multiplex PCR, while TCRdb's copy carries only in-frame clones and drops some. The table shows about 98,000 clones, with approximately 90% occurring only once. The specimen comprised tumor tissue, sampled after IRX-2 immunotherapy. Receptors were obtained from a human donor with breast cancer.

J is TRBJ1-6 and V is TRBV30; D gene ambiguous. CDR1 is GTSNPN and CDR2 is SVGIG in the germline V gene (reference sequence). The ends were cut back, 0 bases at V and 7 bases at J, with 7 bases in the middle. There are 13 residues in the CDR3. CDR3 residues: CAWSVTGNSPLHF. CDR3 DNA: TGTGCCTGGAGTGTAACGGGAAATTCACCCCTCCACTTT.

The chain carries TRBV15 and TRBJ2-7; D unresolved. Germline V lookup: CDR1 LNHNV, CDR2 YYDKDF (reference sequence). The CDR3 extends over 14 amino acids. Between the trimmed V and J ends, which lost 0 bases and 1 base, there was a span of 7 bases. The CDR3 sequence: CATSREGGSYEQYF. CDR3 bases: TGTGCCACCAGCAGAGAAGGCGGTTCCTACGAGCAGTACTTC. The full variable domain, its missing parts supplied by reference TRBV15 and TRBJ2-7, is DAMVIQNPRYQVTQFGKPVTLSCSQTLNHNVMYWYQQKSSQAPKLLFHYYDKDFNNEADTPDNFQSRRPNTSFCFLDIRSPGLGDTAMYLCATSREGGSYEQYFGPGTRLTVT.

This clone was observed once. The V call is TRBV5-1, the J call TRBJ2-7; perhaps TRBD1 as D (6 bases). Germline lookup yields CDR1 SGHRS and CDR2 YFSETQ. V lost 2 bases and J 2 bases, leaving 11 bases between the germline ends. CDR3 length equals 14 residues. The CDR3 loop reads CASSLKQGPYEQYF. CDR3 DNA: TGCGCCAGCAGCTTAAAGCAGGGGCCCTACGAGCAGTACTTC. The full variable domain, its missing parts supplied by reference TRBV5-1 and TRBJ2-7, is KAGVTQTPRYLIKTRGQQVTLSCSPISGHRSVSWYQQTPGQGLQFLFEYFSETQRNKGNFPGRFSGRQFSNSRSEMNVSTLELGDSALYLCASSLKQGPYEQYFGPGTRLTVT.

V is TRBV29-1 and J is TRBJ2-2; D is uncertain. The CDR3 runs 13 residues. Germline V gene lookup returns CDR1 SQVTM and CDR2 ANQGSEA. The ends were cut back, 1 base at V and 1 base at J, with 4 bases in the middle. The CDR3 reads CSVEGGNTGELFF. The CDR3 DNA is TGCAGCGTTGAAGGGGGGAACACCGGGGAGCTGTTTTTT.

The chain joins TRBV28 to TRBJ2-3, with D perhaps TRBD1 (5 bases). This CDR3 region has 15 residues. Germline CDR1 MDHEN, CDR2 SYDVKM. Trimming took off 6 bases at V and 4 bases at J, with 17 bases between the two ends. The CDR3 nucleotides are TGTGCCAGCAGCTCCGCTGGGGCCCGCCCAGATACGCAGTATTTT. It specifies CASSSAGARPDTQYF.

V and J are TRBV8-2 and TRBJ2-1; TRBD1, the D gene given by the table, was not confirmed from the DNA. TRBV8-2 is listed as a pseudogene. The CDR3 has 16 amino acids. The CDR3: CASSPAQGMGLREQFF. The CDR3 nucleotides read TGTGCCAGCAGCCCCGCACAGGGGATGGGCCTCCGGGAGCAGTTCTTC.

This chain joins TRBV19 and TRBJ1-3; 7 positions match TRBD1. CDR1 is LNHDA and CDR2 is SQIVND in the germline V gene (reference sequence). This CDR3 region has 14 residues. V trimming: 6 bases; J trimming: 2 bases; junction bases outside the gene matches: 4. CDR3 sequence: CASSPTGTGNTIYF. The CDR3, as DNA: TGTGCCAGTAGCCCGACAGGGACTGGAAACACCATATATTTT.

The chain employs TRBV19 and TRBJ2-1; the D gene is possibly TRBD1 (6 bases). CDR1 and CDR2 from the germline V gene are LNHDA and SQIVND (reference sequence). CDR3 length: 13 residues. V lost 4 bases to trimming and J lost 6 bases, with 10 bases between them. The chain's CDR3 is CASSKDSPNEQFF. The CDR3, as DNA: TGTGCCAGTAGTAAGGACAGTCCCAATGAGCAGTTCTTC.

This chain joins TRBV28 and TRBJ1-6; D unresolved. V lost 11 bases, J lost 6 bases, and 17 bases lay in between. Germline V CDR1 and CDR2: MDHEN, SYDVKM. The CDR3 covers 14 residues. The CDR3 coding sequence is TGTGCCGCTTTCCCGGGTGGTGGTAATTCACCCCTCCACTTT. Translation: CAAFPGGGNSPLHF. Complete variable domain (other parts from reference TRBV28 and TRBJ1-6): DVKVTQSSRYLVKRTGEKVFLECVQDMDHENMFWYRQDPGLGLRLIYFSYDVKMKEKGDIPEGYSVSREKKERFSLILESASTNQTSMYLCAAFPGGGNSPLHFGNGTRLTVT.

The chain couples TRBV9 to TRBJ1-1; D call uncertain. The CDR3 contains 15 residues. Per germline, CDR1 SGDLS and CDR2 YYNGEE. V was clipped by 5 bases and J by 3 bases, with 17 bases between them. The CDR3 is CASRSREARDTEAFF. The CDR3 DNA reads as TGTGCCAGCAGAAGCCGAGAGGCGAGGGACACTGAAGCTTTCTTT.

The chain joins TRBV22-1 to TRBJ1-1; whether TRBD1, the table's D call, matches the DNA was not checked. TRBV22-1 is classified as a pseudogene. CDR3 length: 12 residues. The CDR3 DNA reads as TGTGCCAGCAGGGACAGAAACACTGAAGCTTTCTTT. It codes for CASRDRNTEAFF.

The chain combines TRBV14 with TRBJ2-2, with D perhaps matching TRBD1 (6 bases). Trimming shortened V by 1 base and J by 1 base, and 10 bases separated the two germline ends. The CDR3 covers 16 residues. The germline V gene encodes CDR1 SGHDN and CDR2 FVKESK. The CDR3 protein is CASSQVETGNTGELFF. The CDR3 coding sequence is TGTGCCAGCAGCCAAGTCGAGACAGGGAACACCGGGGAGCTGTTTTTT.

This chain connects TRBV12-2 to TRBJ2-3. TRBV12-2 is flagged as a pseudogene. The CDR3 consists of 14 residues. CDR3 sequence reads: CASRFLHPSDTQYF. The CDR3 DNA is TGTGCAAGTCGCTTTCTGCATCCTTCAGATACGCAGTATTTT.

The rearrangement uses TRBV10-3 and TRBJ2-3, with D possibly TRBD1 on 5 matching bases. The V end was cut by 2 bases, the J end by 11 bases, with 11 bases between. From germline, CDR1 is ENHRY and CDR2 SYGVKD. This CDR3 comprises 12 residues. CDR3 amino acids: CAISERVQGQYF. CDR3 nucleotide sequence: TGTGCCATCAGTGAGAGGGTTCAGGGGCAGTATTTT.

The gene calls are TRBV11-1 and TRBJ2-1; 14 nucleotides align to TRBD2. This CDR3 is built from 19 residues. CDR1 SGHAT and CDR2 FQDESV come from the germline V gene (reference sequence). The junction had 14 bases not matched to a gene; V was cut back by 5 bases and J by 5 bases. CDR3 protein: CASSQPGLAGVGGHNEQFF. CDR3 nucleotide sequence: TGTGCCAGCAGCCAGCCGGGACTAGCGGGAGTGGGGGGGCACAATGAGCAGTTCTTC.

The rearrangement joins TRBV18 to TRBJ1-2; D might be TRBD1 (5 bases). The CDR3 extends over 14 amino acids. V was trimmed by 0 bases and J by 8 bases, leaving 13 bases between them. Germline V gene data show CDR1 as KGHSH and CDR2 as LQKENI. Here the CDR3 reads CASSPPQVPRGYTF. The CDR3 DNA reads as TGTGCCAGCTCACCACCACAGGTCCCGCGGGGCTACACCTTC.

This clone appeared a few times. This CDR3 is CASSSQTADGNTIYF. CDR3 DNA: TGTGCCAGCAGCTCTCAGACAGCTGATGGAAACACCATATATTTT. This chain joins TRBV11-3 and TRBJ1-3, with TRBD1 as a possible D gene (5 bases). Trimming pared 4 bases from V and 3 bases from J, leaving 13 bases between. The CDR3 is 15 residues long. CDR1 is SGHNT, CDR2 YENEEA, per germline.

The CDR3 reads CASSARVSRPGELFF. CDR3 coding DNA: TGTGCCAGCAGTGCCCGGGTTTCGAGACCCGGGGAGCTGTTTTTT. This chain uses TRBV25-1 with TRBJ2-2, with D unresolved. This CDR3 region has 15 residues. Looked up from germline, CDR1 is MGHDK and CDR2 is SYGVNS. Deletions cut 4 bases from V and 6 bases from J, with 15 bases between.

This clone was detected only a few times. The chain links TRBV5-1 to TRBJ2-7; 12 nucleotides line up with TRBD2. CDR1 is SGHRS and CDR2 is YFSETQ in the germline V gene. This CDR3 is 15 amino acids long. The V gene end was trimmed by 5 bases and the J gene end by 3 bases; junction bases not matched to a gene: 6. The CDR3: CASREGLAGIYEQYF. CDR3 DNA sequence: TGCGCCAGCAGGGAAGGACTAGCGGGGATCTACGAGCAGTACTTC.

Only one count was recorded for this clone. The chain carries TRBV28 and TRBJ1-3; D remains unclear. Germline lookup yields CDR1 MDHEN and CDR2 SYDVKM. V was cut by 5 bases and J by 4 bases, with 6 bases left in between. The CDR3 runs 12 residues. The CDR3 nucleotides read TGTGCCAGCAGTCGATCCGGAAACACCATATATTTT. Encoded protein: CASSRSGNTIYF.

This rearrangement joins TRBV6-8 to TRBJ1-4, with TRBD1 matching 8 bases. CDR1 and CDR2 from the germline V gene are MNHGY and SAAAGT. The CDR3 is made up of 12 amino acids. Unmatched junction bases numbered 10, after V lost 5 bases and J lost 17 bases. CDR3 residues: CASSPTRTGSFF. The CDR3 coding sequence is TGTGCCAGCAGTCCTACGAGGACAGGGAGTTTTTTT.

V is TRBV5-1 and J is TRBJ1-1; 10 bases fit TRBD1. The CDR3 is 16 residues long. Germline CDR1 and CDR2: SGHRS and YFSETQ. J was trimmed by 3 bases and V by 4 bases; bases with no gene match: 9. CDR3 bases: TGCGCCAGCAGCGATCGACAGGGGGCAGAATACACTGAAGCTTTCTTT. This translates into CASSDRQGAEYTEAFF.

In nucleotides, the CDR3 is TGTGCCAGTAGTCCCCGACGGGGGTCCTCCTACGAGCAGTACTTC. Amino acids: CASSPRRGSSYEQYF. The chain is built from TRBV19 and TRBJ2-7; TRBD2 is a possible D gene (6 bases). CDR3 length: 15 amino acids. Germline V gene lookup returns CDR1 LNHDA and CDR2 SQIVND (reference sequence). V was cut by 5 bases and J by 0 bases, with 14 bases left in between.

This chain links TRBV11-3 with TRBJ1-2; D is unclear. CDR3 length: 14 residues. Germline CDR1 and CDR2: SGHNT and YENEEA. V lost 5 bases to trimming and J lost 4 bases, with 14 bases between them. The CDR3 nucleotides read TGTGCCAGCAGCGTTCTGGGAAATTCCTATGGCTACACCTTC. This sequence encodes CASSVLGNSYGYTF.

This clone was seen only once. As DNA, the CDR3 is TGCGCCAGCAGACCTGACAGGGGGCCTGGAAACACCATATATTTT. Amino acid sequence: CASRPDRGPGNTIYF. This rearrangement joins TRBV5-1 to TRBJ1-3; TRBD1 matches 10 bases. J lost 2 bases, V lost 5 bases, and 4 bases had no gene match. Germline V gene sequence: CDR1 SGHRS, CDR2 YFSETQ. The CDR3 is made up of 15 amino acids.

The chain joins TRBV28 to TRBJ1-2; 9 bases are shared with TRBD1. The V gene's germline CDR1 is MDHEN and CDR2 SYDVKM. The trim removed 4 bases at V and 8 bases at J, leaving 8 bases unmatched. CDR3 length: 14 amino acids. CDR3 loop: CASSSGGQGSGYTF. The CDR3 nucleotides are TGTGCCAGCAGTTCCGGCGGACAGGGGTCGGGCTACACCTTC.

This clone appeared once. V usage is TRBV19 and J usage is TRBJ2-7; TRBD2 matches at 7 bases. This CDR3 has 15 residues. Trimming removed 2 bases from V and 3 bases from J; junction bases left unmatched: 7. Germline V CDR1 and CDR2: LNHDA, SQIVND (reference sequence). The CDR3 loop reads CASSIRLAEGYEQYF. CDR3 nucleotide sequence: TGTGCCAGTAGTATAAGGCTAGCGGAGGGCTACGAGCAGTACTTC.

V gene TRBV19 combines with J gene TRBJ2-5; TRBD2 agrees at 16 bases. J lost 4 bases, V lost 5 bases, and 10 bases had no gene match. Germline V CDR1 and CDR2: LNHDA, SQIVND (reference sequence). The CDR3 has 18 amino acids. The CDR3 reads CASSRSGTSGRAGETQYF. The CDR3, as DNA: TGTGCCAGTAGTCGTTCCGGGACTAGCGGGAGGGCAGGAGAGACCCAGTACTTC.

In its sample, this clone was seen once. The chain is built from TRBV25-1 and TRBJ1-1; 8 positions agree with TRBD1. The germline V gene has CDR1 MGHDK and CDR2 SYGVNS. This CDR3 spans 15 amino acids. Losses at the gene ends were 3 bases for V and 1 base for J; bases not matched to a gene: 4. Here the CDR3 DNA reads TGTGCCAGCAGTGACAGGGGGCTGGCGAACACTGAAGCTTTCTTT. Its translation: CASSDRGLANTEAFF.

The rearrangement links TRBV6-8 to TRBJ1-5; TRBD1 might be the D (6 bases). The CDR3 sequence is 15 residues long. Trimming shortened V by 5 bases and J by 8 bases, and 19 bases separated the two germline ends. CDR1 and CDR2 (germline): MNHGY, SAAAGT. The CDR3 region is CASSLLDSSYKPQHF. CDR3 in DNA: TGTGCCAGCAGTCTCTTGGACAGCTCATATAAGCCCCAGCATTTT.